Shown below are 15 T cell receptor beta chains from a single sample sequenced in a study of cytomegalovirus exposure and HLA in healthy donors. The study ran its PCR with 60 Vbeta and 13 Jbeta primers. Profiled with immunoSEQ multiplex PCR; TCRdb holds only in-frame clones, not every one. The sample holds about 38,000 clones, more than 60% seen once. Sequenced material: PBMCs. The receptors here all came from a young man in good health and CMV-seronegative.

The gene calls are TRBV28 and TRBJ1-5; unclear D gene. V gave up 7 bases and J gave up 10 bases, with 14 bases separating them. The germline V gene encodes CDR1 MDHEN and CDR2 SYDVKM. This CDR3 spans 12 amino acids. The CDR3 loop is CASNQARDPQHF. The CDR3 nucleotides are TGTGCCAGCAACCAAGCCCGGGATCCCCAGCATTTT.

V is TRBV19 and J is TRBJ2-7; tentative D call: TRBD1 (5 bases). Germline V lookup: CDR1 LNHDA, CDR2 SQIVND (reference sequence). The CDR3 extends over 13 amino acids. V was clipped by 3 bases and J by 3 bases, with 9 bases between them. CDR3 DNA: TGTGCCAGTAGTATGCAACAGGACTACGAGCAGTACTTC. Amino acid sequence: CASSMQQDYEQYF.

The chain recombines TRBV11-2 with TRBJ1-1; D might be TRBD1 (5 bases). The CDR3 is 13 residues long. The V gene's germline CDR1 is SGHAT and CDR2 FQNNGV. Trimming stripped 2 bases from V and 5 bases from J, with 9 bases between. CDR3 protein: CASSLIRGTEAFF. The CDR3 nucleotides read TGTGCCAGCAGCTTAATACGGGGGACTGAAGCTTTCTTT.

This clone has just one count. The chain has TRBV5-1 and TRBJ2-3; D call uncertain. The CDR3 extends over 14 amino acids. Per the germline V gene, CDR1 is SGHRS and CDR2 is YFSETQ. Trimming shortened V by 1 base and J by 2 bases, and 8 bases separated the two germline ends. The CDR3 region is CASSLYGYTDTQYF. The CDR3 DNA reads as TGCGCCAGCAGCTTGTACGGTTACACAGATACGCAGTATTTT. Full variable domain (remainder filled in from reference TRBV5-1 and TRBJ2-3): KAGVTQTPRYLIKTRGQQVTLSCSPISGHRSVSWYQQTPGQGLQFLFEYFSETQRNKGNFPGRFSGRQFSNSRSEMNVSTLELGDSALYLCASSLYGYTDTQYFGPGTRLTVL.

Only one count was recorded for this clone. The same CDR3 can be traced to other DNA sequences in this sample. CDR3 protein: CASSTGNQPQHF. In DNA form, the CDR3 reads TGTGCCAGCAGTACAGGGAATCAGCCCCAGCATTTT. The chain employs TRBV6-5 and TRBJ1-5, with TRBD1 as a possible D gene (6 bases). The CDR3 runs to 12 residues. The V end lost 5 bases, the J end lost 4 bases, and 6 bases lay between the germline ends. The V gene's germline CDR1 is MNHEY and CDR2 SVGAGI.

CDR3 DNA: TGTGCCAGCAGCCCGCAGGAGGGAAAGGAAAAACTGTTTTTT. Translating gives CASSPQEGKEKLFF. The chain uses TRBV7-8 and TRBJ1-4; no firm D call. The CDR3 is 14 residues long. From germline, CDR1 is SGHVS and CDR2 FQNEAQ. V lost 5 bases and J 8 bases, leaving 15 bases between the germline ends.

The chain is built from TRBV5-1 and TRBJ2-2; maybe TRBD2 (6 bases). Germline-derived CDR1 and CDR2 are SGHRS and YFSETQ. Trimming took 6 bases from V and 6 from J, leaving 12 bases between them. This CDR3 has 13 amino acids. The CDR3 loop is CASNPGGPGELFF. CDR3 coding DNA: TGCGCCAGCAACCCCGGAGGGCCCGGGGAGCTGTTTTTT.

The CDR3 nucleotides read TGCAGCGTTATTAGCGGGAGGACCTACAATGAGCAGTTCTTC. Protein product: CSVISGRTYNEQFF. This chain uses TRBV29-1 with TRBJ2-1, with 10 bases matching TRBD2. The germline CDR1 and CDR2 sequences are SQVTM and ANQGSEA. With 5 bases clipped from V and 2 bases from J, the junction kept 3 bases outside the gene matches. The CDR3 is made up of 14 amino acids.

The chain links TRBV7-8 to TRBJ2-5; the D gene is possibly TRBD2 (6 bases). V gave up 2 bases and J gave up 2 bases, with 12 bases separating them. CDR1 SGHVS and CDR2 FQNEAQ come from the germline V gene. The CDR3 has 15 amino acids. This CDR3 reads CASSLLPREQETQYF. The CDR3 bases are TGTGCCAGCAGCTTACTACCCCGGGAGCAAGAGACCCAGTACTTC.

The rearrangement joins TRBV2 to TRBJ2-7; 8 bases map to TRBD2. This CDR3 is built from 14 residues. After removal of 7 bases from V and 3 bases from J, the junction contained 8 bases not matched to a gene. CDR1 and CDR2 from the germline V gene are SNHLY and FYNNEI. Here the CDR3 reads CASNRGGPRYEQYF. Here the CDR3 DNA reads TGTGCCAGCAACCGGGGGGGACCGCGCTACGAGCAGTACTTC.

This sequence joins TRBV28 and TRBJ2-6; the match to TRBD1 covers 7 bases. CDR1 MDHEN and CDR2 SYDVKM come from the germline V gene. With 7 bases clipped from V and 0 bases from J, the junction kept 3 bases outside the gene matches. The CDR3 is 15 residues long. Written as DNA, the CDR3 is TGTGCCAGCAAGGGGGCGCACTCTGGGGCCAACGTCCTGACTTTC. This gives the protein CASKGAHSGANVLTF.

This clone was observed a handful of times. V and J are TRBV4-1 and TRBJ1-5; 8 nucleotides agree with TRBD1. This CDR3 is built from 16 residues. Germline trimming cut 4 bases from V and 1 base from J; bases unmatched to any gene: 6. Looked up from germline, CDR1 is MGHRA and CDR2 is YSYEKL. CDR3 region: CASSPGSGGSNQPQHF. The CDR3 DNA reads as TGCGCCAGCAGCCCCGGCTCAGGGGGCAGCAATCAGCCCCAGCATTTT.

CDR3 amino acids: CASSYLTGTGAYGYTF. In DNA form, the CDR3 reads TGTGCCAGCAGCTACTTAACCGGGACAGGGGCCTATGGCTACACCTTC. This rearrangement joins TRBV14 to TRBJ1-2; TRBD1 matches at 10 bases. The junction had 10 bases not matched to a gene; V was cut back by 5 bases and J by 4 bases. Germline V gene data show CDR1 as SGHDN and CDR2 as FVKESK. This CDR3 is 16 amino acids long.

This clone appeared a single time. The chain couples TRBV7-2 to TRBJ2-5, with a weak D call TRBD1 (6 bases). The CDR3 totals 14 residues. The germline V gene encodes CDR1 SGHTA and CDR2 FQGNSA. V shed 0 bases and J shed 3 bases, with 8 bases lying between them. The CDR3 sequence: CASSLAWTEETQYF. Written as DNA, the CDR3 is TGTGCCAGCAGCTTAGCGTGGACAGAAGAGACCCAGTACTTC.

This clone has more than one count but fewer than ten. The V and J genes are TRBV4-1 and TRBJ2-2; 11 positions match TRBD1. Trimming took 5 bases from V and 2 from J; bases not matched to a gene: 16. Germline loops: CDR1 MGHRA, CDR2 YSYEKL. The CDR3 loop spans 20 amino acids. The CDR3 region is CASSTRTVGQGAENTGELFF. CDR3 bases: TGCGCCAGCAGCACCCGTACGGTCGGACAGGGGGCAGAAAACACCGGGGAGCTGTTTTTT.